This is a list of T cell receptor beta chains from one sample in a study of cytomegalovirus exposure and HLA in healthy donors. Data came from immunoSEQ multiplex PCR; TCRdb stores just in-frame clones and leaves some out. The sample holds more than 140,000 clones, 60% to 80% seen once. Sequenced: PBMCs. These receptor sequences come from a male donor in good health and CMV-seronegative. Each CDR3 is given with its conserved first and last residue. Each record gives: D gene, clone size, J gene, V gene, CDR3 DNA, CDR3 protein. The D gene is left open where the match is weak. Clone sizes are given selectively: once, few, many, or a class where the clone is expanded.

TRBD2	NA	TRBJ2-7	TRBV6-1	TGTGCCAGCAGGCTAGCGGGAGGCTACGAGCAGTACTTC	CASRLAGGYEQYF
NA	NA	TRBJ1-1	TRBV6-1	TGTGCCAGCAGTGGTCAGGGTTCCTCACGAATGAACACTGAAGCTTTCTTT	CASSGQGSSRMNTEAFF
TRBD1	NA	TRBJ2-5	TRBV5-1	TGCGCCAGCAGCTTGGGGACAGGGCTCCAAGAGACCCAGTACTTC	CASSLGTGLQETQYF
TRBD1	NA	TRBJ1-1	TRBV7-2	TGTGCCAGCAGCATCCGGACAGGGAACACTGAAGCTTTCTTT	CASSIRTGNTEAFF
NA	NA	TRBJ1-2	TRBV4-3	TGCGCCAGCAGCCAAGATCGGAGGAGTTATGGCTACACCTTC	CASSQDRRSYGYTF
TRBD2	NA	TRBJ2-3	TRBV9	TGTGCCAGCAGCGTCTCCGCTAGCGGGGGGGCCTTAGATACGCAGTATTTT	CASSVSASGGALDTQYF
TRBD1	NA	TRBJ1-2	TRBV10-3	TGTGCCAGCGGACCCCGGACAGGGGAAGGTGGCTATGGCTACACCTTC	CASGPRTGEGGYGYTF
TRBD2	NA	TRBJ2-7	TRBV14	TGTGCCAGCAGCCACTGGACTAGCGGCTACGAGCAGTACTTC	CASSHWTSGYEQYF
NA	NA	TRBJ1-2	TRBV14	TGTGCCAGCAGCCAAGATCCCTCGGGGTTTTATGGCTACACCTTC	CASSQDPSGFYGYTF
NA	NA	TRBJ1-5	TRBV7-9	TGTGCCAGCAGCTTAGACGGTCAGCCCCAGCATTTT	CASSLDGQPQHF
NA	NA	TRBJ1-5	TRBV30	TGTGCCTGGAGCCCTAGACAGCGTAGCAATCAGCCCCAGCATTTT	CAWSPRQRSNQPQHF
NA	NA	TRBJ1-2	TRBV29-1	TGCAGCGGTGAGGCAGAGGGAGTCGGTGGCTACACCTTC	CSGEAEGVGGYTF
TRBD1	NA	TRBJ1-2	TRBV9	TGTGCCAGCAGCGTAGAACAGGGGAACTATGGCTACACCTTC	CASSVEQGNYGYTF
NA	NA	TRBJ2-1	TRBV5-1	TGCGCCAGCAGCTTGGCCCCAGGGACCTACAATGAGCAGTTCTTC	CASSLAPGTYNEQFF
NA	NA	TRBJ2-2	TRBV18	TGTGCCAGCTCACCACCGGCCAGGGGATCATACACCGGGGAGCTGTTTTTT	CASSPPARGSYTGELFF
NA	few	TRBJ1-4	TRBV19	TGTGCCAGTAGTATTGAACGGTTCAATGAAAAACTGTTTTTT	CASSIERFNEKLFF
NA	once	TRBJ1-3	TRBV4-1	TGCGCCAGCAGCCAAGTTTCCGAGAGGGCTTCTGGAAACACCATATATTTT	CASSQVSERASGNTIYF
TRBD2	NA	TRBJ2-2	TRBV5-5	TGTGCCAGCAGCTTGACAGCGGGACTTAACACCGGGGAGCTGTTTTTT	CASSLTAGLNTGELFF